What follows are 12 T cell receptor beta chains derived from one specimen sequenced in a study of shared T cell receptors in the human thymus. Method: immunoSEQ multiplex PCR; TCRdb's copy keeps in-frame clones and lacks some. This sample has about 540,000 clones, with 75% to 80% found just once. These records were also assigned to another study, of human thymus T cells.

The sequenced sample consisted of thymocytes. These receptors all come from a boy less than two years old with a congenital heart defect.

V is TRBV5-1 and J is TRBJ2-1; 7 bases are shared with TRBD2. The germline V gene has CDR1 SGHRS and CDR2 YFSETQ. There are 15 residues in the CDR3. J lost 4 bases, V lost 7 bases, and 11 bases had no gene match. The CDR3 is CASRPPEGGYNEQFF. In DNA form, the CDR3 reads TGCGCCAGCCGTCCCCCGGAGGGAGGGTACAATGAGCAGTTCTTC.

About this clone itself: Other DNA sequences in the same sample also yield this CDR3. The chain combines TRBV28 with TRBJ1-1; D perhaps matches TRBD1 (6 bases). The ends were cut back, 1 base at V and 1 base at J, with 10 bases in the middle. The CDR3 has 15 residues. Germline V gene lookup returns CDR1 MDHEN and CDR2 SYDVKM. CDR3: CASSLSPGQNTEAFF. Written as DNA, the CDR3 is TGTGCCAGCAGTTTATCCCCGGGACAGAACACTGAAGCTTTCTTT.

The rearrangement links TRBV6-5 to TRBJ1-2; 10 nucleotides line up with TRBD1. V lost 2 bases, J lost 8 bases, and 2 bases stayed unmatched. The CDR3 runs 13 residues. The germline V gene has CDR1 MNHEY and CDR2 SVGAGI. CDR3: CASSYRTGGGYTF. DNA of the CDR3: TGTGCCAGCAGTTACCGGACAGGGGGAGGCTACACCTTC.

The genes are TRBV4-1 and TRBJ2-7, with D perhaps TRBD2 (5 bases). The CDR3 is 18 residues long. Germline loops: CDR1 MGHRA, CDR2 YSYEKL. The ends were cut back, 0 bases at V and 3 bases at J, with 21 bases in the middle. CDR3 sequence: CASSQDPYSGHSLYEQYF. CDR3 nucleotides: TGCGCCAGCAGCCAAGACCCCTACAGCGGCCATTCCCTCTACGAGCAGTACTTC.

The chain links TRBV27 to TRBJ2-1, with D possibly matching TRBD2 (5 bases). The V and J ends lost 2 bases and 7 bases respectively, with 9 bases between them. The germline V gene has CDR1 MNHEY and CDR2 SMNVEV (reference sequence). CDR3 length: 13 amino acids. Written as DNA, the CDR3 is TGTGCCAGCAGTTTAAGGACTGGGAATGAGCAGTTCTTC. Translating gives CASSLRTGNEQFF.

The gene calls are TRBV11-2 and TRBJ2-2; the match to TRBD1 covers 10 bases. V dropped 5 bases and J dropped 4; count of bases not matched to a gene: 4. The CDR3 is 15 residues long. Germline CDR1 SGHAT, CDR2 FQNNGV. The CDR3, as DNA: TGTGCCAGCAGCAGCCGGGACAGGGGCACCGGGGAGCTGTTTTTT. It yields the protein CASSSRDRGTGELFF.

The CDR3 loop is CASTGGTDTQYF. The CDR3 DNA reads as TGTGCCAGCACCGGGGGCACAGATACGCAGTATTTT. V and J are TRBV7-2 and TRBJ2-3; D might be TRBD2 (5 bases). CDR3 length equals 12 residues. V was trimmed by 7 bases and J by 1 base, leaving 6 bases between them. Per germline, CDR1 SGHTA and CDR2 FQGNSA.

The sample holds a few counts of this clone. This chain's CDR3 is CSVELRKTSGSCEQYF. The CDR3 bases are TGCAGCGTTGAACTAAGAAAGACTAGCGGGAGTTGCGAGCAGTACTTC. The chain links TRBV29-1 to TRBJ2-7; 12 bases are a match to TRBD2. The CDR3 is made up of 16 amino acids. Germline trimming cut 2 bases from V and 6 bases from J; bases unmatched to any gene: 11. Germline V lookup: CDR1 SQVTM, CDR2 ANQGSEA.

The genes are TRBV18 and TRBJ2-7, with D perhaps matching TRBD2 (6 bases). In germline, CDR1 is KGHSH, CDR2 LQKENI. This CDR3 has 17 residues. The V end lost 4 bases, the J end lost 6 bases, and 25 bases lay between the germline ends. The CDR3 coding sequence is TGTGCCAGCTCACGTCCAGGTACGGAGACCCTACTAGCCGAGCAGTACTTC. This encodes CASSRPGTETLLAEQYF.

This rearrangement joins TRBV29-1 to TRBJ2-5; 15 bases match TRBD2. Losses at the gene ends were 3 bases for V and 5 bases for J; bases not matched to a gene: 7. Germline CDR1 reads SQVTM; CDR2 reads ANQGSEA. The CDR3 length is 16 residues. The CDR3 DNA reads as TGCAGCGTTGAGCCTCGTGGGACTAGCGGGGGGGAGACCCAGTACTTC. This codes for CSVEPRGTSGGETQYF.

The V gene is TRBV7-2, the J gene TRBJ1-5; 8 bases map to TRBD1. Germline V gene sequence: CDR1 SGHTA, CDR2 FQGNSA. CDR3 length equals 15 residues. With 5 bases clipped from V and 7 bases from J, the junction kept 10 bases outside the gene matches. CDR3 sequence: CASSKQGAFGQPQHF. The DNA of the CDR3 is TGTGCCAGCAGCAAGCAGGGGGCATTTGGGCAGCCCCAGCATTTT.

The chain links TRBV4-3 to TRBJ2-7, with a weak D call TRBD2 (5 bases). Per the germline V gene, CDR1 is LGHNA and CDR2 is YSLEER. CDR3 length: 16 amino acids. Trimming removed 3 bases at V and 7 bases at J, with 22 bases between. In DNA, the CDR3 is TGCGCCAGCAGCCATCATAGCGCACGGATGATGAAGGAGCAGTACTTC. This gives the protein CASSHHSARMMKEQYF.